The present T cell receptor beta chain was sequenced within a study of blood T cell repertoires in COVID-19. The method was immunoSEQ multiplex PCR; TCRdb's version includes in-frame clones alone and lacks a portion of them. In the table there are about 300,000 clones, nearly 90% of which are singletons. Looked up from germline, CDR1 is SGHDT and CDR2 is YYEEEE. There are 15 residues in the CDR3. V was clipped by 4 bases and J by 4 bases; unmatched bases: 8. This clonotype originated in a woman in her fifties or sixties who had been exposed to COVID-19. The sequencing sample was made of PBMCs or T cells enriched from blood (not recorded which). The chain employs TRBV5-6 and TRBJ1-5; TRBD1 agrees at 7 bases. CDR3 DNA sequence: TGTGCCAGCAGCGAGAAAGACAGGGAAAATCAGCCCCAGCATTTT. Encoded protein: CASSEKDRENQPQHF. The variable domain in full, completed from reference TRBV5-6 and TRBJ1-5, reads DAGVTQSPTHLIKTRGQQVTLRCSPKSGHDTVSWYQQALGQGPQFIFQYYEEEERQRGNFPDRFSGHQFPNYSSELNVNALLLGDSALYLCASSEKDRENQPQHFGDGTRLSIL.